These T cell receptor beta chains were read from a single sample in a study of blood T cell repertoires in COVID-19. Sequencing was performed with immunoSEQ multiplex PCR; in TCRdb, only in-frame clones are kept and a portion is missing. The table includes about 69,000 clones, 90% detected once. Sequences were obtained from peripheral blood. The receptors were gathered from a woman under 30 with acute or convalescent COVID-19. CDR3s leave out the opening cysteine and the closing phenylalanine or tryptophan. The listing skips clone size in some rows; elsewhere it reads once, few, many or a size class.

V gene | clone size | CDR3 length | CDR3 protein
TRBV5-4 | NA | 12 | ASSPGGGLGGYT
TRBV5-5 | NA | 14 | ASSSGTVPSGNTIY
TRBV5-6 | once | 12 | ASSLGQGGYGYT
TRBV3-1/TRBV3-2 | NA | 12 | ASSQVSGGHGYT
TRBV24-1 | NA | 11 | ARNNYLGDEQF
TRBV5-5 | many | 10 | ASSSSSGEQY
TRBV7-8 | NA | 14 | ASSHIAGRNTDTQY
TRBV10-2 | NA | 12 | ASRDRLARTEAF
TRBV2 | NA | 14 | ASSERRVGGNQPQH
TRBV11-3 | NA | 13 | ASSFGTGGSETQY
TRBV24-1 | NA | 11 | ATRLAAKETQY
TRBV11-2 | few | 12 | ASRLNRGSISYT
TRBV6-2/TRBV6-3 | NA | 13 | ASSNNDRGSYEQY
TRBV5-1 | NA | 14 | ASSLEGTGGLDTQY
TRBV6-5 | NA | 13 | ASSYSTGTGVRAF
TRBV27 | NA | 13 | ASSLLSDRGNGYT
TRBV13 | NA | 12 | ASSRIGQGETQY
TRBV5-8 | NA | 12 | ASSLAGGGSPQH
TRBV6-5 | NA | 14 | ASSYALRTANTEAF
TRBV27 | NA | 15 | ASRKKPLQGSGNTIY
TRBV19 | NA | 13 | ASSGLAGSTDTQY
TRBV5-6 | NA | 13 | ASSLAKGRNYGYT
TRBV10-3 | NA | 11 | AIRGDFDPRAF
TRBV5-1 | NA | 14 | ASSLGGRSTNEKLF
TRBV7-2 | NA | 15 | ASSLGGTGSSGNTIY
TRBV20-1 | NA | 9 | SAEQEYGYT
TRBV2 | NA | 12 | ASSETGAKEKLF
TRBV3-1/TRBV3-2 | once | 14 | ASSQGAYGNTGELF
TRBV28 | NA | 12 | ASSGQGRNQPQH
TRBV19 | once | 11 | ASSGNRDTEAF
TRBV2 | NA | 9 | ASNWADGYT
TRBV28 | NA | 14 | ASRPNLRGLIYEQY
TRBV7-9 | NA | 12 | ASSKGTGDNEQF
TRBV28 | NA | 14 | ASSLNRHSPLGEQY
TRBV29-1 | NA | 10 | SVGAYTDTQY
TRBV7-2 | NA | 12 | ASSPSQGPDTQY
TRBV5-1 | NA | 13 | ASSLDGQGYYEQY
TRBV4-3 | NA | 14 | ASSQGSGGSTDTQY
TRBV23-1 | once | 11 | ASSPTSGRTSY
TRBV5-8 | NA | 14 | ASSLVLAGSYNEQF
TRBV28 | NA | 15 | ASSLWTGQGADNEQF
TRBV6-4 | NA | 12 | ASGQEGDTGELF
TRBV5-6 | NA | 13 | ASSDPTGTNTEAF